This section outlines one TCR beta chain sequence together with its context. The antigen is not known. Profiled with immunoSEQ multiplex PCR; TCRdb holds only in-frame clones, not every one. The sample has just over 80,000 clones; about 82% are singletons. The sample comes from a study of T cell clones after liver transplantation. Overall study context: Without induction therapy, subjects received standard immunosuppression until 12-24 months post-transplant.

This CDR3 region has 12 residues. Trimming shortened V by 5 bases and J by 4 bases, and 11 bases separated the two germline ends. Germline CDR1 is SQVTM and CDR2 is ANQGSEA. Study-level results: Rather than being deleted, graft donor-reactive T cells may have moved into the graft. The donor-reactive repertoire was only partly measurable in two subjects, lacking donor cells. A larger donor-reactive than third-party decline suggested partial antigen-specific deletion.

This receptor was identified in a human patient who received a liver transplant. Some T cells may have originated in the graft donor. The V call is TRBV29-1, the J call TRBJ1-1; the D gene is possibly TRBD1 (6 bases). Source: CD4+ T cells from blood, taken approximately 3.5 years after liver transplant. CDR3 nucleotides: TGCAGCGTTAAGCCAGGGGCCACTGAAGCTTTCTTT. Translating it yields CSVKPGATEAFF.